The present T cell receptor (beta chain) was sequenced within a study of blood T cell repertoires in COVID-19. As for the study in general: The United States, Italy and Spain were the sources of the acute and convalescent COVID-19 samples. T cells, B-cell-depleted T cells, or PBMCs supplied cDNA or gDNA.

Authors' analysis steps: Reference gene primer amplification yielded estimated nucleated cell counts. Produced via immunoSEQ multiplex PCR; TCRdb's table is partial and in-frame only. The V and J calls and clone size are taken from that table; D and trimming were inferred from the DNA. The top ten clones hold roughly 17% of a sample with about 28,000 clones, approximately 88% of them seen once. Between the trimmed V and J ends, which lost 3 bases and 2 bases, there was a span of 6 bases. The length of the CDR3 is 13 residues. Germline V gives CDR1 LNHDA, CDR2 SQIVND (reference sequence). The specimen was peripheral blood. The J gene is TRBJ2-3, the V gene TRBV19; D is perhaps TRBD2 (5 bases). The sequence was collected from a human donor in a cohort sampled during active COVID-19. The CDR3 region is CASSIRDTDTQYF. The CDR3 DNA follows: TGTGCCAGTAGTATCCGGGACACAGATACGCAGTATTTT.